This paragraph reports one TCR beta chain. The target antigen is unknown. This sample is drawn from a study of cytomegalovirus exposure and HLA in healthy donors. 13 Jbeta primers and 60 Vbeta primers were used for the PCR. Profiled with immunoSEQ multiplex PCR; TCRdb holds only in-frame clones, not every one. The sample yields roughly 130,000 clones, approximately 80% seen once. V was clipped by 8 bases and J by 6 bases; unmatched bases: 7. The CDR3 spans 11 residues. CDR1 DFQATT and CDR2 SNEGSKA come from the germline V gene (reference sequence). Overall study findings and caveats: No immune exposure information besides CMV serostatus was available. The authors later linked a missense DCLRE1C variant to TCR beta V- and J-gene trimming.

The chain joins TRBV20-1 to TRBJ2-7; 7 bases map to TRBD2. The sequence was obtained from a man aged 18 to 30 in good health and CMV-seronegative. Material: PBMCs. CDR3 loop: CSPRGGGEQYF. CDR3 in DNA: TGCAGTCCACGGGGCGGGGGCGAGCAGTACTTC.